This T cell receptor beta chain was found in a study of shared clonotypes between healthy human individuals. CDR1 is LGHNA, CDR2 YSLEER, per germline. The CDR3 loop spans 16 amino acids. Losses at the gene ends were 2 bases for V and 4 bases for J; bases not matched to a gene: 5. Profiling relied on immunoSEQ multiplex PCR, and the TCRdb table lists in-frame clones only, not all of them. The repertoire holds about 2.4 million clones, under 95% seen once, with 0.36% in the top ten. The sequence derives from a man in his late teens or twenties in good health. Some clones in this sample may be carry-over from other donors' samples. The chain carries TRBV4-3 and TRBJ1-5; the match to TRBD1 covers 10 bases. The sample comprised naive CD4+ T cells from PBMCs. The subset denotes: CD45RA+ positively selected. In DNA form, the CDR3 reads TGCGCCAGCAGCCAACAAACGGGACAGGGGAATCAGCCCCAGCATTTT. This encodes CASSQQTGQGNQPQHF.